The 30 T cell receptor beta chains in this list originate from one sample, sequenced in a study of CXCR3-negative and CXCR3-positive naive CD8 T cells. UMI-labeled 5' RACE yielded the TRB cDNA libraries. For each CDR3 protein, TCRdb gives one entry from its re-call of the 5' RACE reads, without DNA. The data include 30,000 to 40,000 distinct CDR3 sequences; the top ten clones carry 14%. The specimen was memory CD8+ T cells from blood. The receptors derive from a human donor in good health. Some clones in this sample may be carry-over from other donors' samples.

The CDR3: CASSQGTGATVQYF. This chain joins TRBV14 and TRBJ2-7; TCRdb indicates TRBD1, and absent DNA this call remains unverified. CDR3 length equals 14 residues. Germline values: CDR1 SGHDN, CDR2 FVKESK.

The V and J genes are TRBV13 and TRBJ2-1; TCRdb lists TRBD2, though no DNA is available to test this call. Germline values: CDR1 PRHDT, CDR2 FYEKMQ (reference sequence). The CDR3 totals 18 residues. The chain's CDR3 is CASSLEASGSRGHNEQFF.

The rearrangement links TRBV29-1 to TRBJ2-1; the TCRdb call, TRBD2, lacks DNA for checking. Germline V gene lookup returns CDR1 SQVTM and CDR2 ANQGSEA. The CDR3 covers 13 residues. The CDR3 here is CSVDGGRYNEQFF.

This chain links TRBV5-1 with TRBJ2-7; TCRdb's D call of TRBD1 is untestable without DNA. Germline CDR1 SGHRS, CDR2 YFSETQ. This CDR3 has 15 amino acids. The CDR3 loop is CASSRGTGEVDEQYF. Complete variable domain (other parts from reference TRBV5-1 and TRBJ2-7): KAGVTQTPRYLIKTRGQQVTLSCSPISGHRSVSWYQQTPGQGLQFLFEYFSETQRNKGNFPGRFSGRQFSNSRSEMNVSTLELGDSALYLCASSRGTGEVDEQYFGPGTRLTVT.

V gene TRBV12-3 or TRBV12-4 combines with J gene TRBJ2-7; TCRdb selects TRBD1, and the lack of DNA leaves this call unchecked. This CDR3 has 14 amino acids. CDR3 protein: CASSGQGASYEQYF.

The chain's CDR3 is CAISGSTGGSSGHEQYF. V and J are TRBV10-3 and TRBJ2-7; the D call of TRBD1 rests on TCRdb alone, since no DNA is present to check it. From germline, CDR1 is ENHRY and CDR2 SYGVKD. This CDR3 has 17 residues.

The V gene is TRBV4-3, the J gene TRBJ2-1; checking the TCRdb D call of TRBD1 is not possible without DNA. CDR1 is LGHNA, CDR2 YSLEER, per germline. The CDR3 has 17 amino acids. CDR3 region: CASSQDIVGRQGNEQFF.

The chain recombines TRBV10-2 with TRBJ2-1; with no DNA, the TCRdb D assignment of TRBD1 cannot be verified. From germline, CDR1 is WSHSY and CDR2 SAAADI. The CDR3 is 17 amino acids. CDR3 sequence: CASSVVGAGTQEGEQFF.

The chain joins TRBV7-9 to TRBJ2-1. This CDR3 region has 16 residues. Germline V gene lookup returns CDR1 SEHNR and CDR2 FQNEAQ (reference sequence). The CDR3: CASTPDEGRSYNEQFF. Looking up the rest from reference TRBV7-9 and TRBJ2-1 gives the full variable domain: DTGVSQNPRHKITKRGQNVTFRCDPISEHNRLYWYRQTLGQGPEFLTYFQNEAQLEKSRLLSDRFSAERPKGSFSTLEIQRTEQGDSAMYLCASTPDEGRSYNEQFFGPGTRLTVL.

The chain recombines TRBV29-1 with TRBJ2-7; there is no DNA to check the TCRdb D call of TRBD2. Germline CDR1 reads SQVTM; CDR2 reads ANQGSEA. There are 16 residues in the CDR3. The CDR3 here is CSVVFWREVSSYEQYF.

The V gene is TRBV7-2, the J gene TRBJ2-7; the TCRdb D gene call, TRBD2, has no DNA to confirm it. Germline values: CDR1 SGHTA, CDR2 FQGNSA. This CDR3 comprises 14 residues. The CDR3 here is CASSHGALSYEQYF.

CDR3 amino acids: CSAKGTSSYNEQFF. The V gene is TRBV20-1, the J gene TRBJ2-1; TCRdb returns TRBD2, unconfirmable since there is no DNA. CDR1 is DFQATT, CDR2 SNEGSKA, per germline (reference sequence). The CDR3 consists of 14 residues.

The chain carries TRBV7-9 and TRBJ2-7; TCRdb indicates TRBD2, and absent DNA this call remains unverified. The CDR3 is 16 residues long. Germline CDR1 SEHNR, CDR2 FQNEAQ (reference sequence). The CDR3 spells CASSLGGRNRIYEQYF.

The gene calls are TRBV6-6 and TRBJ2-3; TCRdb's D gene call, TRBD2, goes unchecked for lack of DNA. Germline V lookup: CDR1 MNHNY, CDR2 SVGAGI (reference sequence). This CDR3 is built from 14 residues. CDR3 loop: CASSRGGVTDTQYF.

V usage is TRBV28 and J usage is TRBJ2-7. The germline V gene encodes CDR1 MDHEN and CDR2 SYDVKM. This CDR3 contains 15 residues. The CDR3 loop is CASSLQSTPEYEQYF.

This rearrangement joins TRBV5-1 to TRBJ2-1; the TCRdb call, TRBD1, lacks DNA for checking. CDR1 is SGHRS and CDR2 is YFSETQ in the germline V gene. CDR3 length: 14 amino acids. The CDR3 is CASSLDTGVYEQFF.

The chain uses TRBV7-3 and TRBJ1-1; checking the TCRdb D call of TRBD1 is not possible without DNA. This CDR3 is 16 amino acids long. Germline V CDR1 and CDR2: SGHTA, FQGTGA. The CDR3 protein is CASSLTAGLMNTEAFF.

The rearrangement uses TRBV10-3 and TRBJ1-1. CDR3 size: 15 residues. CDR1 and CDR2 from the germline V gene are ENHRY and SYGVKD. The chain's CDR3 is CAISEGTDGNTEAFF.

This chain links TRBV12-3 or TRBV12-4 with TRBJ2-7; without DNA, the TCRdb call of TRBD2 cannot be checked. The length of the CDR3 is 16 residues. CDR3 sequence reads: CASSPRTSGPSYEQYF.

CDR3: CASSPGPFYGYTF. The rearrangement joins TRBV12-3 or TRBV12-4 to TRBJ1-2; TCRdb picks TRBD1, but there is no DNA to check that call. The CDR3 is made up of 13 amino acids.

This chain connects TRBV4-1 to TRBJ1-1. The CDR3 is 15 amino acids. Germline-derived CDR1 and CDR2 are MGHRA and YSYEKL. This CDR3 is CASSQTGRMNTEAFF.

The gene calls are TRBV20-1 and TRBJ2-7. The length of the CDR3 is 12 residues. Germline V gives CDR1 DFQATT, CDR2 SNEGSKA (reference sequence). This CDR3 is CSAKQGLYEQYF.

The J gene is TRBJ1-1, the V gene TRBV5-1; with no DNA, the TCRdb D assignment of TRBD1 cannot be verified. The CDR3 totals 15 residues. Germline V CDR1 and CDR2: SGHRS, YFSETQ. The CDR3 sequence: CASSPSTGLNTEAFF.

The V call is TRBV3-1, the J call TRBJ2-3; the D gene TCRdb calls, TRBD1, cannot be checked with no DNA. From germline, CDR1 is LGHDT and CDR2 YNNKEL (reference sequence). The CDR3 has 17 residues. The CDR3 loop is CASSQEEGGRWARTQYF.

The V call is TRBV24-1, the J call TRBJ2-7; the TRBD1 assignment by TCRdb is unverifiable without DNA. Germline CDR1 is KGHDR and CDR2 is SFDVKD. The CDR3 runs to 13 residues. The CDR3 spells CATSEQGRDEQYF.

V is TRBV10-3 and J is TRBJ2-7; TCRdb designates TRBD1, a call that cannot be tested without DNA. There are 11 residues in the CDR3. Germline V lookup: CDR1 ENHRY, CDR2 SYGVKD. The CDR3 reads CAITPGGEQYF.

The chain uses TRBV20-1 and TRBJ2-7; the D call of TRBD1 rests on TCRdb alone, since no DNA is present to check it. Germline V lookup: CDR1 DFQATT, CDR2 SNEGSKA (reference sequence). The CDR3 consists of 13 residues. This CDR3 reads CSATGDTAIEQYF.

The chain employs TRBV28 and TRBJ2-7; TCRdb picks TRBD1, but there is no DNA to check that call. CDR1 is MDHEN, CDR2 SYDVKM, per germline. This CDR3 is built from 14 residues. The CDR3 region is CASSTDQGFYEQYF. The full variable domain, its missing parts supplied by reference TRBV28 and TRBJ2-7, is DVKVTQSSRYLVKRTGEKVFLECVQDMDHENMFWYRQDPGLGLRLIYFSYDVKMKEKGDIPEGYSVSREKKERFSLILESASTNQTSMYLCASSTDQGFYEQYFGPGTRLTVT.

The gene calls are TRBV29-1 and TRBJ2-1; the TRBD1 assignment by TCRdb is unverifiable without DNA. CDR1 and CDR2 from the germline V gene are SQVTM and ANQGSEA. The CDR3 sequence is 11 residues long. The CDR3 loop reads CSQPGENEQFF.

This chain connects TRBV12-3 or TRBV12-4 to TRBJ2-1; there is no DNA to check the TCRdb D call of TRBD2. The CDR3 is 17 residues long. The CDR3 spells CASSLSPPSGVDNEQFF.